The 25 T cell receptor beta chains below all came from one sample that was sequenced in a study of cytomegalovirus exposure and HLA in healthy donors. The PCR was carried out with 60 Vbeta primers and 13 Jbeta primers. Assay: immunoSEQ multiplex PCR; the TCRdb copy retains only in-frame clones and omits some. Of 150,000 to 200,000 clones in the sample, approximately 81% are singletons; the top ten hold under 3%. Source material: PBMCs. These receptors were collected from a woman in her forties or fifties in good health and CMV-seronegative.

V is TRBV28 and J is TRBJ2-7; possible D gene TRBD2, 7 bases. V was shortened by 5 bases and J by 6 bases, with 14 bases between the two germline ends. This CDR3 comprises 13 residues. Germline CDR1 is MDHEN and CDR2 is SYDVKM. For the CDR3, the DNA is TGTGCCAGCAGTGGGGGGGCGCCCCGCGAGCAGTACTTC. Protein: CASSGGAPREQYF.

This chain joins TRBV19 and TRBJ1-4; a possible D gene is TRBD1 (6 bases). V shed 6 bases and J shed 8 bases, with 19 bases lying between them. Germline V CDR1 and CDR2: LNHDA, SQIVND (reference sequence). CDR3 length equals 15 residues. CDR3 sequence reads: CASRTPGHISEKLFF. The CDR3 bases are TGTGCCAGTAGGACCCCGGGACACATCTCCGAAAAACTGTTTTTT.

The chain is built from TRBV5-1 and TRBJ2-7; a weak D match, TRBD1 (6 bases). V lost 3 bases and J lost 3, with 10 bases in between. This CDR3 is 13 amino acids long. CDR1 is SGHRS, CDR2 YFSETQ, per germline. In DNA, the CDR3 is TGCGCCAGCAGCTGGGACAATCTCTACGAGCAGTACTTC. This sequence encodes CASSWDNLYEQYF. The full variable domain, rest sourced from reference TRBV5-1 and TRBJ2-7, is KAGVTQTPRYLIKTRGQQVTLSCSPISGHRSVSWYQQTPGQGLQFLFEYFSETQRNKGNFPGRFSGRQFSNSRSEMNVSTLELGDSALYLCASSWDNLYEQYFGPGTRLTVT.

The chain links TRBV9 to TRBJ1-1, with TRBD1 matching 8 bases. CDR1 and CDR2 (germline): SGDLS, YYNGEE. The ends lost 3 bases at V and 5 bases at J; junction bases unmatched: 9. The CDR3 has 15 residues. The CDR3 DNA reads TGTGCCAGCAGCGAGGACAGGGAGGGATTTACTGAAGCTTTCTTT. Amino acids: CASSEDREGFTEAFF.

The chain joins TRBV28 to TRBJ2-2; a possible D gene is TRBD1 (6 bases). This CDR3 has 18 amino acids. V lost 2 bases and J lost 3, with 19 bases in between. The germline V gene encodes CDR1 MDHEN and CDR2 SYDVKM. This chain's CDR3 is CASSLSPQGDSDTGELFF. As DNA, the CDR3 is TGTGCCAGCAGTTTAAGCCCACAGGGAGATAGCGACACCGGGGAGCTGTTTTTT. Full variable domain (missing parts from reference TRBV28 and TRBJ2-2): DVKVTQSSRYLVKRTGEKVFLECVQDMDHENMFWYRQDPGLGLRLIYFSYDVKMKEKGDIPEGYSVSREKKERFSLILESASTNQTSMYLCASSLSPQGDSDTGELFFGEGSRLTVL.

The chain employs TRBV6-5 and TRBJ1-5, with 10 bases matching TRBD1. The CDR3 runs to 15 residues. The junction had 4 bases not matched to a gene; V was cut back by 6 bases and J by 2 bases. Germline values: CDR1 MNHEY, CDR2 SVGAGI. The CDR3 loop reads CASRRTGGGNQPQHF. For the CDR3, the DNA is TGTGCCAGCAGACGGACAGGGGGGGGCAATCAGCCCCAGCATTTT.

The chain carries TRBV29-1 and TRBJ1-1, with D perhaps TRBD1 (6 bases). With 6 bases removed from V and 0 bases from J, the gap between germline ends came to 20 bases. CDR1 is SQVTM, CDR2 ANQGSEA, per germline. This CDR3 is 16 amino acids long. The CDR3 here is CSVLRVGTPMNTEAFF. CDR3 DNA: TGCAGCGTCCTGAGGGTCGGGACACCCATGAACACTGAAGCTTTCTTT.

As for this clone: Within the sample, other DNA sequences also encode this same CDR3. The gene calls are TRBV6-5 and TRBJ2-7, with D possibly being TRBD1 (6 bases). This CDR3 is built from 16 residues. Between the trimmed V and J ends, which lost 2 bases and 2 bases, there was a span of 16 bases. Germline V lookup: CDR1 MNHEY, CDR2 SVGAGI. The CDR3: CASSYAHTGFTYEQYF. In nucleotides, the CDR3 is TGTGCCAGCAGTTACGCGCACACAGGGTTTACCTACGAGCAGTACTTC.

This sequence joins TRBV7-6 and TRBJ1-5; TRBD1 is a possible D gene (6 bases). The CDR3 length is 13 residues. V was pared by 5 bases and J by 3 bases, with 8 bases between. CDR1 is SGHVS, CDR2 FNYEAQ, per germline. CDR3 coding DNA: TGTGCCAGCAGCCGGGGGGCCAATCAGCCCCAGCATTTT. This translates into CASSRGANQPQHF.

This sequence joins TRBV7-9 and TRBJ2-3; tentatively, D is TRBD2 (5 bases). The CDR3 has 14 residues. The germline V gene has CDR1 SEHNR and CDR2 FQNEAQ (reference sequence). V shed 0 bases and J shed 3 bases, with 7 bases lying between them. DNA of the CDR3: TGTGCCAGCAGCTTAGCAGGAGGTACAGATACGCAGTATTTT. It codes for CASSLAGGTDTQYF.

The chain has TRBV30 and TRBJ1-6, with D unresolved. Germline V gene data show CDR1 as GTSNPN and CDR2 as SVGIG (reference sequence). Trimming left V 8 bases short and J 5 bases short, with 13 bases between. The CDR3 is 13 residues long. The CDR3 reads CAAPAGNNSPLHF. DNA for the CDR3: TGTGCCGCCCCTGCCGGGAATAATTCACCCCTCCACTTT.

With respect to this clone: At one end the junction does not follow the germline gene, possibly because of a read error. V gene TRBV5-1 combines with J gene TRBJ2-5, with a tentative D call TRBD1 (6 bases). The CDR3 is made up of 14 amino acids. The germline gives CDR1 SGHRS, CDR2 YFSETQ. DNA for the CDR3: TGCGCCAGCAGGTTGGGGCAGGGGATGGAGACCCAGTACTTC. Its protein is CASRLGQGMETQYF.

This sequence joins TRBV6-1 and TRBJ2-7; 7 bases agree with TRBD1. The CDR3 runs 12 residues. V lost 6 bases and J lost 4; bases outside the gene matches: 3. The germline V gene encodes CDR1 MNHNS and CDR2 SASEGT. CDR3 amino acids: CASSWTGYEQYF. The CDR3 DNA is TGTGCCAGCAGCTGGACAGGATACGAGCAGTACTTC.

In this sample, this clone turned up a few times. The V call is TRBV5-1, the J call TRBJ1-5; TRBD1 matches 8 bases. The CDR3 is 16 residues long. J was trimmed by 0 bases and V by 4 bases; bases with no gene match: 6. Germline CDR1 SGHRS, CDR2 YFSETQ. CDR3 in DNA: TGCGCCAGCAGCCCGGACAGGGTAGATAGCAATCAGCCCCAGCATTTT. Residues: CASSPDRVDSNQPQHF. Filled out from reference TRBV5-1 and TRBJ1-5, the complete variable domain reads KAGVTQTPRYLIKTRGQQVTLSCSPISGHRSVSWYQQTPGQGLQFLFEYFSETQRNKGNFPGRFSGRQFSNSRSEMNVSTLELGDSALYLCASSPDRVDSNQPQHFGDGTRLSIL.

The rearrangement uses TRBV6-6 and TRBJ2-3; D might be TRBD2 (5 bases). The V and J ends lost 6 bases and 4 bases respectively, with 20 bases between them. CDR3 size: 16 residues. CDR1 and CDR2 (germline): MNHNY, SVGAGI (reference sequence). The CDR3 here is CASSATELAGSDTQYF. The CDR3 region has the DNA TGTGCCAGCAGCGCAACGGAGCTAGCCGGGTCAGATACGCAGTATTTT.

A single count supports this clone. The chain is built from TRBV5-6 and TRBJ1-2; maybe TRBD1 (5 bases). CDR1 is SGHDT and CDR2 is YYEEEE in the germline V gene. The CDR3 is 15 amino acids. The ends were cut back, 0 bases at V and 2 bases at J, with 11 bases in the middle. In DNA form, the CDR3 reads TGTGCCAGCAGCTTGGTTGGACACCAAAACTATGGCTACACCTTC. This encodes CASSLVGHQNYGYTF.

This clone was counted a single time. This chain uses TRBV5-1 with TRBJ1-2, with D maybe TRBD1 (5 bases). V was pared by 5 bases and J by 6 bases, with 14 bases between. Germline V gene lookup returns CDR1 SGHRS and CDR2 YFSETQ. The CDR3 length is 13 residues. The CDR3 reads CASSHGGEHGYTF. The CDR3, as DNA: TGCGCCAGCAGTCATGGGGGGGAACATGGCTACACCTTC.

The chain combines TRBV4-3 with TRBJ2-1; maybe TRBD1 (6 bases). V gave up 1 base and J gave up 3 bases, with 13 bases separating them. The CDR3 is 16 amino acids. CDR1 LGHNA and CDR2 YSLEER come from the germline V gene. The CDR3 DNA reads as TGCGCCAGCAGCCAAGGAGTGACAGGAGACTACAATGAGCAGTTCTTC. Amino acid sequence: CASSQGVTGDYNEQFF.

This clone came up once. The V call is TRBV29-1, the J call TRBJ1-2; D not resolved. Germline V gives CDR1 SQVTM, CDR2 ANQGSEA. This CDR3 is 15 amino acids long. V lost 0 bases to trimming and J lost 4 bases, with 15 bases between them. The CDR3 reads CSVEDRAREGYGYTF. CDR3 nucleotide sequence: TGCAGCGTTGAAGATCGGGCACGGGAGGGCTATGGCTACACCTTC.

The chain uses TRBV27 and TRBJ1-3; D is ambiguous. V was pared by 4 bases and J by 0 bases, with 13 bases between. The CDR3 runs 16 residues. In germline, CDR1 is MNHEY, CDR2 SMNVEV (reference sequence). The CDR3 spells CASSSWAGSSGNTIYF. The CDR3 DNA reads as TGTGCCAGCAGTTCCTGGGCGGGTTCCTCTGGAAACACCATATATTTT.

The table lists this clone with a few counts. The V call is TRBV2, the J call TRBJ2-3; tentative D call: TRBD2 (6 bases). Looked up from germline, CDR1 is SNHLY and CDR2 is FYNNEI. Deletions cut 7 bases from V and 4 bases from J, with 21 bases between. This CDR3 region has 16 residues. CDR3 loop: CASTALFGGRADTQYF. The CDR3 bases are TGTGCCAGCACCGCCCTTTTCGGGGGACGGGCAGATACGCAGTATTTT.

This clone was detected a few times. The chain is built from TRBV6-5 and TRBJ2-7; the D is unclear. The CDR3 runs 14 residues. The germline gives CDR1 MNHEY, CDR2 SVGAGI. The V gene lost 6 bases and the J gene lost 0 bases, with 12 bases spanning the gap. In nucleotides, the CDR3 is TGTGCCAGCAGCCGAGCCGCCGGCTCCTACGAGCAGTACTTC. Residues: CASSRAAGSYEQYF.

The chain employs TRBV9 and TRBJ2-7; maybe TRBD2 (7 bases). The CDR3 is made up of 15 amino acids. Germline V gene lookup returns CDR1 SGDLS and CDR2 YYNGEE. V lost 3 bases, J lost 6 bases, and 19 bases lay in between. CDR3 region: CASSARRGAVSEQYF. Here the CDR3 DNA reads TGTGCCAGCAGCGCCCGACGGGGGGCGGTCTCCGAGCAGTACTTC.

The chain employs TRBV18 and TRBJ2-5; 8 nucleotides match TRBD1. V trimming: 3 bases; J trimming: 2 bases; junction bases outside the gene matches: 5. Germline-derived CDR1 and CDR2 are KGHSH and LQKENI. The CDR3 loop spans 15 amino acids. This chain's CDR3 is CASSPGTGGQETQYF. The DNA for the CDR3 is TGTGCCAGCTCACCCGGGACAGGTGGGCAAGAGACCCAGTACTTC.

The V call is TRBV18, the J call TRBJ2-7; TRBD1 matches 8 bases. Germline lookup yields CDR1 KGHSH and CDR2 LQKENI. The CDR3 consists of 13 residues. The ends lost 6 bases at V and 5 bases at J; junction bases unmatched: 6. The CDR3 DNA follows: TGTGCCAGCTCTCCTCAGGGGGCCCACGAGCAGTACTTC. Residues: CASSPQGAHEQYF. Variable domain in full (rest from reference TRBV18 and TRBJ2-7): NAGVMQNPRHLVRRRGQEARLRCSPMKGHSHVYWYRQLPEEGLKFMVYLQKENIIDESGMPKERFSAEFPKEGPSILRIQQVVRGDSAAYFCASSPQGAHEQYFGPGTRLTVT.